Listed below are T cell receptor beta chains from one sample, sequenced in a study of T-cell reconstitution after alpha-beta-depleted transplantation in children. TCRdb used MiXCR to reprocess the PCR reads, holding one entry per CDR3 protein. The repertoire holds 400,000 to 500,000 distinct CDR3 sequences, roughly a tenth seen once, with roughly 5.1% in the top ten. The specimen was PBMCs from the stem cell graft donor, collected from the stem cell graft. These receptors were taken from a human donor who donated a stem cell graft to a child with acute myeloid leukemia. The CDR3 runs from the conserved cysteine through the conserved F or W. The D gene is left open where the match is weak. Not all rows give a size; the values are once, few, many and, for expanded clones, a class.

CDR3 protein,CDR3 DNA,V gene,J gene,clone size,D gene
CASSQESNEQFF,TGTGCCAGCAGCCAAGAGAGTAATGAGCAGTTCTTC,TRBV4-2,TRBJ2-1,-,-
CASSYAPGTENSPLHF,TGTGCCAGCAGTTACGCCCCCGGGACAGAGAATTCACCCCTCCACTTT,TRBV6-5,TRBJ1-6,-,TRBD1
CASSGRPGGNEQFF,TGTGCCAGCAGTGGCCGCCCGGGGGGCAATGAGCAGTTCTTC,TRBV12-3/TRBV12-4,TRBJ2-1,few,TRBD2
CATSDFWGATEAFF,TGTGCCACCAGTGATTTTTGGGGGGCCACTGAAGCTTTCTTT,TRBV24-1,TRBJ1-1,few,-
CASSLVTEKLFF,TGTGCCAGCAGCTTAGTGACAGAAAAACTGTTTTTT,TRBV7-2,TRBJ1-4,many,-
CASSFLQSGELFF,TGTGCCAGCAGTTTTCTCCAGTCCGGGGAGCTGTTTTTT,TRBV12-3/TRBV12-4,TRBJ2-2,many,-
CASTLEGRASGTQETQYF,TGCGCCAGCACCTTGGAAGGTAGGGCTAGCGGAACGCAAGAGACCCAGTACTTC,TRBV5-1,TRBJ2-5,-,TRBD2
CASSHLCEGLAELSGNTIYF,TGTGCCAGCAGCCATTTATGTGAGGGATTGGCGGAACTCTCTGGAAACACCATATATTTT,TRBV7-3,TRBJ1-3,few,-
CASSDDGIRGSSYNEQFF,TGCGCCAGCAGCGATGACGGTATCCGGGGGTCCTCCTACAATGAGCAGTTCTTC,TRBV5-1,TRBJ2-1,few,-
CASSFNNEQFF,TGTGCCAGCAGTTTTAACAATGAGCAGTTCTTC,TRBV7-9,TRBJ2-1,many,-
CAISQRTGIHEQYF,TGTGCCATCAGCCAACGGACAGGGATACACGAGCAGTACTTC,TRBV10-3,TRBJ2-7,few,TRBD1
CATMSDNPNYGYTF,TGTGCCACCATGTCGGACAACCCTAACTATGGCTACACCTTC,TRBV15,TRBJ1-2,few,-
CASSLVASGSSYNEQFF,TGTGCCAGCAGCTTAGTCGCTAGCGGGAGCTCCTACAATGAGCAGTTCTTC,TRBV7-6,TRBJ2-1,-,TRBD2
CASSQDGRTQETQYF,TGTGCCAGCAGCCAAGACGGTCGGACCCAAGAGACCCAGTACTTC,TRBV3-1,TRBJ2-5,many,-
CSAPRAGRSYNEQFF,TGCAGTGCTCCCAGGGCCGGGAGATCCTACAATGAGCAGTTCTTC,TRBV20-1,TRBJ2-1,-,-
CASSLSPSRRTGELFF,TGTGCCAGCAGCTTATCGCCTAGTCGGCGGACCGGGGAGCTGTTTTTT,TRBV7-6,TRBJ2-2,-,-
CASSLNEGRYTIYF,TGTGCCAGCAGCTTAAATGAGGGGAGGTACACCATATATTTT,TRBV11-2,TRBJ1-3,few,-
CASSRDRGFYGYTF,TGTGCCAGCAGCCGGGACAGGGGGTTCTATGGCTACACCTTC,TRBV3-1,TRBJ1-2,few,TRBD1
CASSQFLRGQETQYF,TGTGCCAGCAGCCAATTCCTGCGGGGCCAAGAGACCCAGTACTTC,TRBV5-4,TRBJ2-5,once,-
CASSFATSSYNEQFF,TGCGCCAGCAGCTTTGCGACCAGCTCCTACAATGAGCAGTTCTTC,TRBV5-1,TRBJ2-1,few,-
CSARDVVGSSYEQYF,TGCAGTGCTAGAGATGTGGTGGGGAGCTCCTACGAGCAGTACTTC,TRBV20-1,TRBJ2-7,many,-
CASSFSGVGLAKNIQYF,TGTGCCAGCAGTTTTAGCGGGGTCGGACTAGCCAAAAACATTCAGTACTTC,TRBV12-3/TRBV12-4,TRBJ2-4,many,TRBD2
CASSLGGGGGTDTQYF,TGTGCCAGCAGCTTAGGGGGCGGCGGAGGCACAGATACGCAGTATTTT,TRBV7-6,TRBJ2-3,few,-
CAISERGPNEQFF,TGTGCCATCAGTGAGCGGGGACCCAATGAGCAGTTCTTC,TRBV10-3,TRBJ2-1,-,-